Each of the 4 T cell receptor beta chains below was sequenced from the same sample in a study of T cells after yellow fever vaccination. From the 5' RACE reads, TCRdb called clonotypes with MiXCR, one entry per CDR3 protein. The data contain more than 95,000 distinct CDR3 sequences, roughly 15% of them singletons. The specimen comprised CD8+ T cells sorted from PBMCs, sampled 5 days after the yellow fever booster vaccination. The source is a man between 18 and 35 years old who received the YFV17D yellow fever vaccine.

This clonotype was observed at least ten times. This chain links TRBV20-1 with TRBJ2-7; D not certain. Germline CDR1 reads DFQATT; CDR2 reads SNEGSKA (reference sequence). Trimming left V 7 bases short and J 6 bases short, with 13 bases between. The CDR3 length is 11 residues. The CDR3, as DNA: TGCAGTGTGGCTTATTTAGGCGAGCAGTACTTC. It yields the protein CSVAYLGEQYF.

This clonotype was recorded many times. V is TRBV7-9 and J is TRBJ2-3; D is ambiguous. In germline, CDR1 is SEHNR, CDR2 FQNEAQ (reference sequence). The CDR3 runs to 12 residues. V was clipped by 3 bases and J by 6 bases, with 7 bases between them. Here the CDR3 reads CASSLRRDTQYF. The CDR3, as DNA: TGTGCCAGCAGCTTGCGTCGCGATACGCAGTATTTT.

V is TRBV2 and J is TRBJ2-5, with D perhaps TRBD2 (5 bases). Per germline, CDR1 SNHLY and CDR2 FYNNEI. The V gene lost 3 bases and the J gene lost 5 bases, with 10 bases spanning the gap. This CDR3 is 13 amino acids long. The CDR3 coding sequence is TGTGCCAGCAGTGATTGGACTGCGGAGACCCAGTACTTC. Its protein is CASSDWTAETQYF.

This clonotype has a handful of counts. This chain connects TRBV4-1 to TRBJ2-1, with a possible D match to TRBD1 (5 bases). V lost 4 bases to trimming and J lost 5 bases, with 15 bases between them. The germline V gene has CDR1 MGHRA and CDR2 YSYEKL. The CDR3 is made up of 15 amino acids. DNA for the CDR3: TGCGCCAGCAGCCGCCCTCAGGGCGGAAACAATGAGCAGTTCTTC. Its translation is CASSRPQGGNNEQFF.